This TCR beta chain was sequenced in a study of blood T cell repertoires in COVID-19 (dated by TCRdb to 2018 to 2020). Study-wide context: The collaborator samples originated in the United States, Italy and Spain and spanned the acute and convalescent phases of COVID-19. Subjects who had been exposed to COVID-19, were actively infected with it, or had recovered from it provided the deeply sampled blood TCRbeta repertoires that made up the dataset. HLA class I and class II types, where available, came from metadata supplied by the sample provider rather than from assay-based typing. A freely available public database, intended as a resource for researchers studying the immune response to SARS-CoV-2, is where the repertoires were released. The prospective study material was composed of cDNA or gDNA derived from T cells, B-cell-depleted T cells, or PBMCs. Samples came from the ongoing ImmuneRACE study (first 160 participants) plus 1,254 subjects from 6 global collaborators. Sample metadata almost always included a de-identified subject ID, COVID-19 status, age in years and sex.

The immunoSEQ Assay, a bias-controlled multiplex PCR, was used to amplify TCRbeta CDR3 regions from genomic DNA. From the authors' description of their analysis: Within the assay, amplification of reference gene primers was used to estimate how many nucleated cells each sample contained. Sequence reads were collapsed and filtered to measure the absolute abundance of every unique TCRbeta CDR3 rearrangement. For each sample, productive Simpson clonality was calculated as the square root of Simpson's diversity index across productive rearrangements. TCRdb holds this immuneACCESS table with in-frame rearrangements only. Some clones are missing; in checked studies, unresolved V genes explain under half, and the rest has no known cause. The V and J calls and clone size come from that table; D and trimming were worked out from the DNA. Present in this sample are 100,000 to 150,000 clones, around 86% of which were seen just once. Clones ranked in the top ten supply 25% to 30% of the sample.

Overall results and qualifications from the work: The quantity of clinical and demographic metadata differed by source and by participant and was supplied without curation.

V sheds 3 bases and J sheds 1 base, leaving 10 bases between their ends. From the germline V gene, CDR1 is SGHDT and CDR2 is YYEEEE. From cysteine to phenylalanine, the CDR3 is 14 amino acids long. Just CDR3 DNA is preserved here, 42 bases in frame from base 1. The collaborating institutions used their own protocols to collect whole blood in K2EDTA tubes. For TCRbeta analysis, collaborator samples were shipped as frozen whole blood, as isolated PBMCs, or as DNA extracted from either sample type. For this clone: Its antigen is not yet known. Per-base quality was not reported, and no clone a single base away is much larger than it.

The sequence came from a woman of 80 years or more with acute or convalescent COVID-19. The chain employs TRBV5-6 and TRBJ1-1, with the D gene not clear enough to name. The material sequenced was peripheral blood. The nucleotides read TGTGCCAGCAGCTCCACCGGGGAGAACACTGAAGCTTTCTTT. Its translation reads: CASSSTGENTEAFF.